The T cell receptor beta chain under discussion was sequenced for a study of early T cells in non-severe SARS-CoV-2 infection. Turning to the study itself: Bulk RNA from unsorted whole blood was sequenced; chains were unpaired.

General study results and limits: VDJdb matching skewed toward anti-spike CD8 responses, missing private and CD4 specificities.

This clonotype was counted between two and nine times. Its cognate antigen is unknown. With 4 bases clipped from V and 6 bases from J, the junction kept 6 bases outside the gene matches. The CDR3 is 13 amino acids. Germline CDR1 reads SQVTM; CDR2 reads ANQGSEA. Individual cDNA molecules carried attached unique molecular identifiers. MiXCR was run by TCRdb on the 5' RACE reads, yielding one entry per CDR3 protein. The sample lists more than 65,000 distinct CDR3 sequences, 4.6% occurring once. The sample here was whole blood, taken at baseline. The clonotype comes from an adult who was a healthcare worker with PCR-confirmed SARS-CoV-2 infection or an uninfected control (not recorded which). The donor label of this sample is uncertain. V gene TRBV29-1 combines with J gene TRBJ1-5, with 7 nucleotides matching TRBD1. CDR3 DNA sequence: TGCAGCGTTGCGACAGGGATCGGTCAGCCCCAGCATTTT. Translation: CSVATGIGQPQHF.